This TCR beta chain was identified in a study of T cell responses to AZD1222 COVID-19 vaccine. CDR3 length equals 11 residues. The V gene end was trimmed by 8 bases and the J gene end by 4 bases; junction bases not matched to a gene: 2. Germline V gene sequence: CDR1 MDHEN, CDR2 SYDVKM. Worth noting for this clone: The antigen remains undetermined.

Notes on the study in general: The donor cohort was predominantly white British with a female majority, and clonal diversity may have been underestimated.

Clones were sequenced by immunoSEQ multiplex PCR, and TCRdb holds only the in-frame ones, with some missing. Of approximately 68,000 clones listed, 88% are singletons. This chain connects TRBV28 to TRBJ2-7; 7 bases are a match to TRBD1. The TCR was taken from an adult in good health. The input for sequencing was peripheral blood, taken on day 0 of AZD1222 vaccination. The CDR3 DNA reads as TGTGCCAGCGGGGACAGTTACGAGCAGTACTTC. This sequence encodes CASGDSYEQYF.